This T cell receptor beta chain originates from a study of T-cell reconstitution after alpha-beta-depleted transplantation in children. Unique molecular identifiers were used in preparing the TCRbeta library. TCRdb redid the calling of the PCR reads with MiXCR, one entry per CDR3 protein. This table has around 480,000 distinct CDR3 sequences, less than 35% appearing once. The origin of this receptor is a human donor who donated a stem cell graft to a child with aplastic anemia. Sequenced material: PBMCs from the stem cell graft donor, taken from the stem cell graft.

The CDR3 reads CASSQGWSGRSLNKEETQYF. DNA of the CDR3: TGCGCCAGCAGCCAAGGGTGGAGCGGGAGGTCCCTGAATAAAGAAGAGACCCAGTACTTC. This chain uses TRBV4-3 with TRBJ2-5; 9 nucleotides agree with TRBD2. The CDR3 loop spans 20 amino acids. Germline V gene lookup returns CDR1 LGHNA and CDR2 YSLEER. V was pared by 1 base and J by 3 bases, with 18 bases of the junction left unmatched.